These 6 T cell receptor beta chains came from one sample sequenced in a study of blood T cell repertoires in COVID-19. Assay used: immunoSEQ multiplex PCR; TCRdb lists only in-frame clones, some missing. The repertoire includes approximately 170,000 clones, roughly 80% of them detected once, and 2.5% to 3.5% sits in the top ten. Specimen: PBMCs or T cells enriched from blood (not recorded which). The receptor source for this set is a woman in her thirties who had recovered from COVID-19.

V gene TRBV27 combines with J gene TRBJ2-5, with 11 bases fitting TRBD2. The V gene end was trimmed by 0 bases and the J gene end by 4 bases; junction bases not matched to a gene: 7. The CDR3 has 17 amino acids. Germline V gene data show CDR1 as MNHEY and CDR2 as SMNVEV (reference sequence). CDR3 loop: CASSLSSSGGLGETQYF. The CDR3 DNA reads TGTGCCAGCAGTTTATCTTCTAGCGGGGGGCTTGGAGAGACCCAGTACTTC.

V and J are TRBV24-1 and TRBJ1-5, with 7 positions matching TRBD1. Trimming at V came to 9 bases and at J to 5 bases, leaving 9 bases not matched to a gene. The CDR3 consists of 14 residues. The V gene's germline CDR1 is KGHDR and CDR2 SFDVKD. DNA of the CDR3: TGTGCCACCGAACCAAACAGGGGAGATCAGCCCCAGCATTTT. Encoded protein: CATEPNRGDQPQHF.

V is TRBV5-1 and J is TRBJ1-6; 10 bases are a match to TRBD1. J was trimmed by 10 bases and V by 1 base; bases with no gene match: 5. CDR3 length: 15 residues. CDR1 and CDR2 (germline): SGHRS, YFSETQ. DNA of the CDR3: TGCGCCAGCAGCTTGAGACAGGGGGCACAGTCACCCCTCCACTTT. This encodes CASSLRQGAQSPLHF.

The rearrangement links TRBV6-5 to TRBJ2-7, with D possibly being TRBD1 (5 bases). V dropped 2 bases and J dropped 3 bases, with 8 bases sitting between them. Germline V gene data show CDR1 as MNHEY and CDR2 as SVGAGI. There are 13 residues in the CDR3. In DNA form, the CDR3 reads TGTGCCAGCAGTTACGACAGATACTACGAGCAGTACTTC. Protein: CASSYDRYYEQYF.

This rearrangement joins TRBV2 to TRBJ2-7; unclear D gene. The V end lost 3 bases, the J end lost 0 bases, and 6 bases lay between the germline ends. Germline CDR1 reads SNHLY; CDR2 reads FYNNEI. The CDR3 loop spans 13 amino acids. CDR3 amino acids: CASSDRSSYEQYV. The CDR3 coding sequence is TGTGCCAGCAGTGACAGGTCCTCCTACGAGCAGTACGTC.

The chain links TRBV27 to TRBJ1-5; weak D call: TRBD1 (6 bases). This CDR3 has 14 residues. Per germline, CDR1 MNHEY and CDR2 SMNVEV (reference sequence). Trimming removed 6 bases from V and 3 bases from J, with 12 bases in between. Here the CDR3 DNA reads TGTGCCAGCAGCCTCAGGGGTCTCAATCAGCCCCAGCATTTT. Encoded protein: CASSLRGLNQPQHF.